This section outlines one TCR beta chain sequence together with its context. These data originate in a study of CD8 T cells in Susac syndrome. The CDR3 runs to 14 residues. CDR1 and CDR2 (germline): MNHNY, SVGAGI (reference sequence). Trimming removed 6 bases at V and 4 bases at J, with 16 bases between. The authors reverse transcribed roughly 0.5 to 1 ug RNA with random hexamers. An immunoSEQ multiplex PCR generated amplified TCR beta CDR3 products spanning 54 Vbeta and 13 Jbeta. TCRdb reanalysed the immunoSEQ multiplex PCR reads using MiXCR and keeps one entry per CDR3 protein. The data show some 52,000 distinct CDR3 sequences, 90% to 95% seen once. Negative isolation was used for CD8+ and CD4+ T cells, and FACS enrichment was applied to TEMRA cells.

The V call is TRBV6-6, the J call TRBJ2-7; possible D gene TRBD1, 5 bases. The receptor was derived from a human donor with multiple sclerosis. Source material: CD8+ T cells from PBMCs. The DNA of the CDR3 is TGTGCCAGCAGGGAAGGCAGGGTCAGGTACGAGCAGTACTTC. Residues: CASREGRVRYEQYF.